Each of the 24 T cell receptor beta chains below was sequenced from the same sample in a study of blood T cell repertoires in COVID-19. TCRdb's table, derived via immunoSEQ multiplex PCR, lists solely in-frame clones and lacks some. This table has under 250,000 clones, around 81% appearing once. The sample consisted of peripheral blood. These receptors all come from a human donor in a cohort sampled during active COVID-19.

This clone was seen ten or more times. The V and J genes are TRBV15 and TRBJ1-4; 9 bases map to TRBD1. The CDR3 contains 17 residues. V was pared by 0 bases and J by 15 bases, with 17 bases of the junction left unmatched. The germline V gene has CDR1 LNHNV and CDR2 YYDKDF (reference sequence). The CDR3 DNA sequence: TGTGCCACCAGCAGAGATCTCGGGCGGACAGGGGCGAGTAGGGTGTTTTTT. Its translation: CATSRDLGRTGASRVFF.

CDR3 loop: CASSLATGSTYNEQFF. CDR3 nucleotides: TGTGCCAGCAGCTTAGCGACAGGTTCAACATACAATGAGCAGTTCTTC. V and J are TRBV7-2 and TRBJ2-1; D possibly corresponds to TRBD1 (6 bases). The CDR3 is made up of 16 amino acids. V was shortened by 0 bases and J by 4 bases, with 13 bases between the two germline ends. Germline CDR1 and CDR2: SGHTA and FQGNSA.

This clone was recorded many times. The V and J genes are TRBV7-2 and TRBJ1-6, with D maybe TRBD1 (5 bases). Germline CDR1 and CDR2: SGHTA and FQGNSA. The CDR3 is 15 amino acids. V was shortened by 2 bases and J by 7 bases, with 12 bases between the two germline ends. Here the CDR3 reads CASSLTRWGNSPLHF. CDR3 nucleotides: TGTGCCAGCAGCTTAACCCGCTGGGGCAATTCACCCCTCCACTTT. The whole variable domain, remainder taken from reference TRBV7-2 and TRBJ1-6, is GAGVSQSPSNKVTEKGKDVELRCDPISGHTALYWYRQSLGQGLEFLIYFQGNSAPDKSGLPSDRFSAERTGGSVSTLTIQRTQQEDSAVYLCASSLTRWGNSPLHFGNGTRLTVT.

The chain recombines TRBV5-4 with TRBJ2-1, with D tentatively TRBD2 (7 bases). V was pared by 3 bases and J by 0 bases, with 10 bases between. Germline assignment: CDR1 SGHNT and CDR2 YYREEE (reference sequence). The CDR3 has 15 residues. CDR3 in amino acids: CASSSRGGSYNEQFF. CDR3 DNA: TGTGCCAGCAGCTCTAGGGGGGGCTCCTACAATGAGCAGTTCTTC.

V is TRBV5-6 and J is TRBJ2-3; D may be TRBD1 (6 bases). Trimming cost V 0 bases and J 2 bases, with 16 bases left between them. The germline V gene encodes CDR1 SGHDT and CDR2 YYEEEE. The CDR3 is made up of 17 amino acids. The CDR3 reads CASSLGSLQGYTDTQYF. In DNA form, the CDR3 reads TGTGCCAGCAGCTTGGGGTCTTTACAGGGCTACACAGATACGCAGTATTTT.

This chain links TRBV7-2 with TRBJ1-1; 9 positions agree with TRBD1. The CDR3 is made up of 14 amino acids. Germline CDR1 and CDR2: SGHTA and FQGNSA. J was trimmed by 2 bases and V by 4 bases; bases with no gene match: 2. CDR3 loop: CASSSGQGNTEAFF. The CDR3 nucleotides are TGTGCCAGCAGCTCGGGACAGGGAAACACTGAAGCTTTCTTT.

This clone was counted at least ten times. The V gene is TRBV19, the J gene TRBJ2-3, with a possible D match to TRBD2 (6 bases). The CDR3 extends over 15 amino acids. Trimming stripped 3 bases from V and 1 base from J, with 11 bases between. Germline loops: CDR1 LNHDA, CDR2 SQIVND (reference sequence). CDR3 loop: CASSIGSWGTDTQYF. The CDR3 DNA reads as TGTGCCAGTAGTATCGGGAGTTGGGGCACAGATACGCAGTATTTT. The full variable domain, rest sourced from reference TRBV19 and TRBJ2-3, is DGGITQSPKYLFRKEGQNVTLSCEQNLNHDAMYWYRQDPGQGLRLIYYSQIVNDFQKGDIAEGYSVSREKKESFPLTVTSAQKNPTAFYLCASSIGSWGTDTQYFGPGTRLTVL.

V and J are TRBV4-3 and TRBJ2-7; possibly TRBD2 for D (6 bases). Germline V gene lookup returns CDR1 LGHNA and CDR2 YSLEER. The germline V and J ends were trimmed by 0 bases and 7 bases, with 16 bases remaining between them. This CDR3 is 15 amino acids long. The CDR3 sequence is CASSQDGGTGREQYF. The CDR3 DNA reads TGCGCCAGCAGCCAAGATGGGGGGACCGGCCGGGAGCAGTACTTC.

This chain joins TRBV18 and TRBJ2-7, with D perhaps TRBD1 (5 bases). This CDR3 is 17 amino acids long. Trimming removed 1 base from V and 6 bases from J, with 22 bases in between. Germline lookup yields CDR1 KGHSH and CDR2 LQKENI. The CDR3 sequence is CASSPRVISQAMGEQYF. CDR3 nucleotide sequence: TGTGCCAGCTCACCACGGGTGATTTCACAGGCAATGGGCGAGCAGTACTTC. Complete variable domain (other parts from reference TRBV18 and TRBJ2-7): NAGVMQNPRHLVRRRGQEARLRCSPMKGHSHVYWYRQLPEEGLKFMVYLQKENIIDESGMPKERFSAEFPKEGPSILRIQQVVRGDSAAYFCASSPRVISQAMGEQYFGPGTRLTVT.

The chain's CDR3 is CASSLGRVAGDEQFF. In nucleotides, the CDR3 is TGTGCCAGCAGCTTAGGGAGGGTAGCGGGAGATGAGCAGTTCTTC. V and J are TRBV11-2 and TRBJ2-1; 9 nucleotides line up with TRBD2. Germline CDR1 is SGHAT and CDR2 is FQNNGV. The V segment lost 1 base and the J segment 8 bases; nucleotides outside the gene matches: 6. This CDR3 has 15 amino acids.

CDR3 residues: CASSLSKGQDAPYYEQYF. The CDR3 nucleotides read TGTGCCAGCAGTTTATCGAAAGGACAGGACGCACCCTACTACGAGCAGTACTTC. The chain uses TRBV27 and TRBJ2-7, with 7 bases aligning to TRBD1. The CDR3 spans 18 residues. Trimming removed 0 bases from V and 3 bases from J; junction bases left unmatched: 14. Germline V gene data show CDR1 as MNHEY and CDR2 as SMNVEV (reference sequence).

The rearrangement joins TRBV14 to TRBJ2-1; 8 bases are shared with TRBD1. V lost 0 bases, J lost 2 bases, and 0 bases stayed unmatched. The CDR3 runs 15 residues. CDR1 SGHDN and CDR2 FVKESK come from the germline V gene. The CDR3 region has the DNA TGTGCCAGCAGCCAAGAACAGGGGGCCTACAATGAGCAGTTCTTC. Its translation is CASSQEQGAYNEQFF.

The chain links TRBV11-3 to TRBJ2-1; D not certain. Germline lookup yields CDR1 SGHNT and CDR2 YENEEA. Trimming left V 5 bases short and J 2 bases short, with 13 bases between. The CDR3 totals 15 residues. The CDR3 region has the DNA TGTGCCAGCAGCCGAGTTCCTACCGCCTACAATGAGCAGTTCTTC. It codes for CASSRVPTAYNEQFF.

This clone was seen only once. The V and J genes are TRBV15 and TRBJ1-5; 7 nucleotides match TRBD1. This CDR3 has 15 amino acids. The germline V gene encodes CDR1 LNHNV and CDR2 YYDKDF (reference sequence). V lost 4 bases, J lost 7 bases, and 10 bases stayed unmatched. The CDR3 loop is CATSNRQGRRQPQHF. CDR3 nucleotides: TGTGCCACCAGCAACAGACAGGGTAGGAGGCAGCCCCAGCATTTT.

This clone was seen only a few times. V usage is TRBV4-1 and J usage is TRBJ1-2, with D maybe TRBD1 (5 bases). Deletions cut 1 base from V and 4 bases from J, with 13 bases between. In germline, CDR1 is MGHRA, CDR2 YSYEKL. CDR3 size: 15 residues. CDR3 DNA sequence: TGCGCCAGCAGCCAAGGACAGATCGTACCCTATGGCTACACCTTC. It translates to CASSQGQIVPYGYTF.

This chain links TRBV7-2 with TRBJ2-1, with 8 positions matching TRBD1. Per germline, CDR1 SGHTA and CDR2 FQGNSA. The CDR3 spans 15 residues. V was clipped by 4 bases and J by 5 bases; unmatched bases: 7. This CDR3 reads CASSSPGGKNNEQFF. In nucleotides, the CDR3 is TGTGCCAGCAGCTCCCCAGGGGGCAAAAACAATGAGCAGTTCTTC.

This clone was counted once. The chain recombines TRBV5-1 with TRBJ2-1; D is possibly TRBD2 (5 bases). The germline gives CDR1 SGHRS, CDR2 YFSETQ. V dropped 3 bases and J dropped 9 bases, with 10 bases sitting between them. The CDR3 sequence is 12 residues long. CDR3 residues: CASSYQRREQFF. The CDR3 coding sequence is TGCGCCAGCAGCTACCAGCGGCGTGAGCAGTTCTTC.

The chain uses TRBV10-3 and TRBJ2-1; 7 bases fit TRBD2. The germline gives CDR1 ENHRY, CDR2 SYGVKD. The CDR3 has 18 residues. The V gene end was trimmed by 5 bases and the J gene end by 1 base; junction bases not matched to a gene: 14. DNA for the CDR3: TGTGCCATCAGTCCCTCGGGGGGAGCCCTCGGGTCCTACAATGAGCAGTTCTTC. Translating it yields CAISPSGGALGSYNEQFF.

V gene TRBV4-1 combines with J gene TRBJ1-5; the match to TRBD1 covers 12 bases. Germline V gives CDR1 MGHRA, CDR2 YSYEKL. CDR3 length: 17 amino acids. J lost 7 bases, V lost 4 bases, and 11 bases had no gene match. This CDR3 is CASSRTGPGQGAQPQHF. The CDR3 region has the DNA TGCGCCAGCAGCCGAACAGGGCCGGGACAGGGGGCCCAGCCCCAGCATTTT.

V gene TRBV7-9 combines with J gene TRBJ2-7; a weak D match, TRBD1 (6 bases). Trimming pared 5 bases from V and 1 base from J, leaving 15 bases between. The CDR3 contains 15 residues. Germline loops: CDR1 SEHNR, CDR2 FQNEAQ (reference sequence). The CDR3 protein is CASSPTGYSSYEQYF. The CDR3 nucleotides read TGTGCCAGCAGCCCGACAGGATATTCTTCCTACGAGCAGTACTTC.

The chain joins TRBV11-2 to TRBJ1-1; D is unclear. CDR3 length: 12 residues. Trimming removed 4 bases from V and 6 bases from J, with 9 bases in between. CDR1 and CDR2 (germline): SGHAT, FQNNGV. The CDR3 bases are TGTGCCAGCAGCTACGGTTTGGCTGAAGCTTTCTTT. It translates to CASSYGLAEAFF.

The chain uses TRBV3-1 (or the pseudogene TRBV3-2) and TRBJ1-2, with D tentatively TRBD1 (6 bases). Germline V gene data show CDR1 as LGHDT and CDR2 as YNNKEL (reference sequence). This CDR3 has 13 residues. The ends were cut back, 1 base at V and 8 bases at J, with 11 bases in the middle. The CDR3 DNA sequence: TGTGCCAGCAGCCAAGCTCGAACAGGGGGCTACACCTTC. Translating gives CASSQARTGGYTF.

The chain employs TRBV19 and TRBJ1-5, with 7 bases aligning to TRBD1. The V gene end was trimmed by 7 bases and the J gene end by 4 bases; junction bases not matched to a gene: 4. In germline, CDR1 is LNHDA, CDR2 SQIVND (reference sequence). This CDR3 region has 13 residues. DNA of the CDR3: TGTGCCAGTACCTCGACAGGGAATCAGCCCCAGCATTTT. It specifies CASTSTGNQPQHF. The complete variable domain, with remaining parts taken from reference TRBV19 and TRBJ1-5, reads DGGITQSPKYLFRKEGQNVTLSCEQNLNHDAMYWYRQDPGQGLRLIYYSQIVNDFQKGDIAEGYSVSREKKESFPLTVTSAQKNPTAFYLCASTSTGNQPQHFGDGTRLSIL.

The chain links TRBV5-1 to TRBJ1-2, with 9 nucleotides matching TRBD1. The germline CDR1 and CDR2 sequences are SGHRS and YFSETQ. Trimming cost V 0 bases and J 12 bases; bases outside gene matches: 9. The CDR3 totals 14 residues. Written as DNA, the CDR3 is TGCGCCAGCAGCTTGGGAACAGGGGGCGCGGAGGACACCTTC. Translation gives CASSLGTGGAEDTF.